These 28 T cell receptor beta chains share one sample of origin, sequenced in a study of vaccination effects on CD4 cells after COVID-19. Which antigens these TCRs recognize remains unknown. Scientists isolated CD4+ T cells after a roughly 10-day culture period ended. From March to December 2020, the person had a SARS-CoV-2 infection that was confirmed by PCR. Two doses of either BNT162b2 or mRNA-1273 were given to each participant. Libraries were prepared by immunoSEQ multiplex PCR; TCRdb keeps only in-frame clonotypes and omits some of them. The sample has tens of thousands of clones, around 70% seen once. The input for sequencing was CD4+ T cells from PBMCs cultured without peptide, taken after COVID-19 vaccination. The receptors derive from a human donor who had a prior SARS-CoV-2 infection.

CDR3 protein: CASSFVDNSPLHF. The CDR3 DNA reads TGTGCCAGCAGTTTCGTGGATAATTCACCCCTCCACTTT. The chain employs TRBV12-3 or TRBV12-4 and TRBJ1-6, with D unclear. With 3 bases removed from V and 5 bases from J, the gap between germline ends came to 5 bases. The CDR3 loop spans 13 amino acids.

The chain uses TRBV30 and TRBJ1-3; D unresolved. CDR1 and CDR2 from the germline V gene are GTSNPN and SVGIG (reference sequence). Trimming took 0 bases from V and 3 from J, leaving 6 bases between them. The CDR3 has 13 residues. The CDR3 DNA reads TGTGCCTGGAGTGTAGACCGTGGAAACACCATATATTTT. Translating it yields CAWSVDRGNTIYF.

V usage is TRBV5-6 and J usage is TRBJ2-5; D possibly uses TRBD1 or TRBD2 (5 bases each). Germline assignment: CDR1 SGHDT and CDR2 YYEEEE. The germline V and J ends were trimmed by 4 bases and 3 bases, with 16 bases remaining between them. The CDR3 runs 15 residues. DNA of the CDR3: TGTGCCAGCAGCCAGATGAGGGGATGGGAAGAGACCCAGTACTTC. Protein product: CASSQMRGWEETQYF.

A few counts support this clone. The chain couples TRBV30 to TRBJ2-5, with TRBD2 matching over 12 bases. The germline V gene encodes CDR1 GTSNPN and CDR2 SVGIG (reference sequence). Unmatched junction bases numbered 4, after V lost 4 bases and J lost 4 bases. There are 14 residues in the CDR3. CDR3: CAWTGLAGSETQYF. The DNA of the CDR3 is TGTGCCTGGACTGGACTAGCGGGATCAGAGACCCAGTACTTC. The entire variable domain, with the rest obtained from reference TRBV30 and TRBJ2-5, is as follows: SQTIHQWPATLVQPVGSPLSLECTVEGTSNPNLYWYRQAAGRGLQLLFYSVGIGQISSEVPQNLSASRPQDRQFILSSKKLLLSDSGFYLCAWTGLAGSETQYFGPGTRLLVL.

This clone was seen only a few times. V usage is TRBV6-6 and J usage is TRBJ1-1; D gene uncertain. Trimming cost V 6 bases and J 4 bases, with 12 bases left between them. The CDR3 length is 13 residues. Looked up from germline, CDR1 is MNHNY and CDR2 is SVGAGI (reference sequence). CDR3 loop: CASSRTSGTEAFF. CDR3 coding DNA: TGTGCCAGCAGCCGGACTAGCGGCACTGAAGCTTTCTTT.

This clone was counted a single time. The chain recombines TRBV29-1 with TRBJ2-5; 9 bases are shared with TRBD2. The CDR3 runs 16 residues. The V gene end was trimmed by 3 bases and the J gene end by 5 bases; junction bases not matched to a gene: 13. Germline assignment: CDR1 SQVTM and CDR2 ANQGSEA. CDR3 sequence reads: CSVDVLGSGRTETQYF. DNA of the CDR3: TGCAGCGTTGACGTTCTGGGTAGCGGGAGAACCGAGACCCAGTACTTC.

This rearrangement joins TRBV7-8 to TRBJ1-2; tentative D call: TRBD1 (6 bases). V lost 2 bases and J lost 1, with 20 bases in between. The CDR3 contains 18 residues. Germline loops: CDR1 SGHVS, CDR2 FQNEAQ. CDR3 loop: CASSLRVVKGEFNYGYTF. CDR3 DNA: TGTGCCAGCAGCTTACGGGTGGTGAAGGGGGAGTTTAACTATGGCTACACCTTC.

This clone is a singleton in its sample. The V call is TRBV5-1, the J call TRBJ2-1, with 8 positions matching TRBD2. CDR1 and CDR2 (germline): SGHRS, YFSETQ. Losses at the gene ends were 0 bases for V and 6 bases for J; bases not matched to a gene: 8. The CDR3 covers 16 residues. The CDR3: CASSLDPGLGSNEQFF. DNA for the CDR3: TGCGCCAGCAGCTTGGATCCGGGACTAGGAAGCAATGAGCAGTTCTTC. Based on the CDR3 plus reference TRBV5-1 and TRBJ2-1, the full variable domain is KAGVTQTPRYLIKTRGQQVTLSCSPISGHRSVSWYQQTPGQGLQFLFEYFSETQRNKGNFPGRFSGRQFSNSRSEMNVSTLELGDSALYLCASSLDPGLGSNEQFFGPGTRLTVL.

The rearrangement uses TRBV5-1 and TRBJ1-2; maybe TRBD1 (6 bases). CDR3 length: 15 amino acids. Trimming shortened V by 1 base and J by 5 bases, and 15 bases separated the two germline ends. CDR1 is SGHRS and CDR2 is YFSETQ in the germline V gene. CDR3 coding DNA: TGCGCCAGCAGCTTGACCCGGACAGCTACTTATGGCTACACCTTC. Protein product: CASSLTRTATYGYTF.

The V call is TRBV5-6, the J call TRBJ1-5, with TRBD1 as a possible D gene (5 bases). Trimming took 0 bases from V and 0 from J, leaving 16 bases between them. This CDR3 is 18 amino acids long. Germline CDR1 is SGHDT and CDR2 is YYEEEE. In nucleotides, the CDR3 is TGTGCCAGCAGCTTGGGAGGGACCGCCCGATATAGCAATCAGCCCCAGCATTTT. Amino acids: CASSLGGTARYSNQPQHF.

The chain joins TRBV5-5 to TRBJ2-7, with a tentative D call TRBD1 (5 bases). Germline values: CDR1 SGHKS, CDR2 YYEKEE (reference sequence). V was pared by 3 bases and J by 2 bases, with 30 bases between. This CDR3 contains 20 residues. The CDR3 nucleotides are TGTGCCAGCAGCTCGACAGTCGACTCGTCCCCATATCTTAACACCTACGAGCAGTACTTC. Translation: CASSSTVDSSPYLNTYEQYF.

The chain is built from TRBV27 and TRBJ2-3; the D gene is possibly TRBD2 (6 bases). Per germline, CDR1 MNHEY and CDR2 SMNVEV (reference sequence). The CDR3 has 14 residues. V lost 0 bases and J 4 bases, leaving 8 bases between the germline ends. This chain's CDR3 is CASSLSEGSDTQYF. The DNA for the CDR3 is TGTGCCAGCAGTTTATCGGAGGGTTCAGATACGCAGTATTTT.

This clone was found once. This rearrangement joins TRBV5-6 to TRBJ1-3; TRBD1 agrees at 8 bases. Trimming cost V 3 bases and J 1 base; bases outside gene matches: 6. This CDR3 region has 16 residues. Germline V gene sequence: CDR1 SGHDT, CDR2 YYEEEE. The CDR3 loop reads CASSSRDRGSGNTIYF. CDR3 nucleotides: TGTGCCAGCAGCTCTCGAGACAGGGGATCTGGAAACACCATATATTTT. Full variable domain (outside the CDR3, taken from reference TRBV5-6 and TRBJ1-3): DAGVTQSPTHLIKTRGQQVTLRCSPKSGHDTVSWYQQALGQGPQFIFQYYEEEERQRGNFPDRFSGHQFPNYSSELNVNALLLGDSALYLCASSSRDRGSGNTIYFGEGSWLTVV.

This clone was detected a few times. The CDR3 coding sequence is TGTGCCAGCTCACCACCAATGGGGGCGTTGGAGCAGTTCTTC. Protein: CASSPPMGALEQFF. This chain connects TRBV18 to TRBJ2-1; D might be TRBD1 (6 bases). V dropped 0 bases and J dropped 10 bases, with 13 bases sitting between them. Germline V gene lookup returns CDR1 KGHSH and CDR2 LQKENI. CDR3 length: 14 residues.

The chain uses TRBV5-4 and TRBJ1-2; the match to TRBD1 covers 9 bases. Trimming took 4 bases from V and 4 from J; bases not matched to a gene: 17. Germline CDR1 and CDR2: SGHNT and YYREEE (reference sequence). The CDR3 length is 18 residues. CDR3 nucleotide sequence: TGTGCCAGCAGCCCTGGAGGGACAGGGCTGAGGCGCGGCTATGGCTACACCTTC. Translated: CASSPGGTGLRRGYGYTF.

CDR3 in DNA: TGTGCCAGCAGTAAGGGACTAGCCTCGGAGACCCAGTACTTC. Translation: CASSKGLASETQYF. This chain uses TRBV6-5 with TRBJ2-5, with 9 positions matching TRBD2. Germline CDR1 reads MNHEY; CDR2 reads SVGAGI. This CDR3 is 14 amino acids long. J lost 5 bases, V lost 5 bases, and 6 bases had no gene match.

V and J are TRBV25-1 and TRBJ2-1, with D perhaps matching TRBD1 or TRBD2 (5 bases each). The CDR3 is 13 amino acids. Trimming stripped 6 bases from V and 6 bases from J, with 12 bases between. CDR1 and CDR2 from the germline V gene are MGHDK and SYGVNS. As DNA, the CDR3 is TGTGCCAGCAGAGAGGGGACGGGCAATGAGCAGTTCTTC. It encodes CASREGTGNEQFF.

The chain joins TRBV6-5 to TRBJ1-5; TRBD1 aligns across 7 bases. CDR1 is MNHEY, CDR2 SVGAGI, per germline. Trimming at V came to 6 bases and at J to 5 bases, leaving 4 bases not matched to a gene. CDR3 length: 13 residues. As DNA, the CDR3 is TGTGCCAGCAGGGGGGACAGCTATCAGCCCCAGCATTTT. It translates to CASRGDSYQPQHF.

The genes are TRBV5-1 and TRBJ2-1, with TRBD1 matching over 9 bases. After removal of 5 bases from V and 1 base from J, the junction contained 7 bases not matched to a gene. Germline CDR1 reads SGHRS; CDR2 reads YFSETQ. CDR3 length: 16 residues. The CDR3 reads CASSDPGTGSYNEQFF. CDR3 bases: TGCGCCAGCAGTGACCCCGGGACAGGGTCCTACAATGAGCAGTTCTTC.

The rearrangement links TRBV6-5 to TRBJ1-4; maybe TRBD1 (5 bases). Germline assignment: CDR1 MNHEY and CDR2 SVGAGI. The CDR3 contains 14 residues. The ends were cut back, 10 bases at V and 5 bases at J, with 17 bases in the middle. CDR3 region: CATSTLGENEKLFF. CDR3 nucleotides: TGTGCCACCTCAACTTTGGGGGAAAATGAAAAACTGTTTTTT.

This clone was found a few times. V is TRBV19 and J is TRBJ1-5, with 8 bases lining up with TRBD1. V shed 5 bases and J 1 base; nucleotides not matched to a gene: 7. The CDR3 spans 16 residues. Germline V gene sequence: CDR1 LNHDA, CDR2 SQIVND (reference sequence). CDR3: CASSPSQGASNQPQHF. The CDR3 coding sequence is TGTGCCAGTAGTCCCTCCCAGGGGGCGAGCAATCAGCCCCAGCATTTT.

The rearrangement joins TRBV24-1 to TRBJ2-5; possibly TRBD1 or TRBD2 for D (5 bases each). Germline assignment: CDR1 KGHDR and CDR2 SFDVKD. The V and J ends lost 5 bases and 5 bases respectively, with 17 bases between them. The CDR3 is made up of 15 amino acids. The CDR3 region is CATSGSLGPGETQYF. The CDR3, as DNA: TGTGCCACCAGTGGCAGTTTGGGGCCGGGGGAGACCCAGTACTTC.

The genes are TRBV18 and TRBJ1-1; no clear D gene. This CDR3 is built from 14 residues. Germline CDR1 reads KGHSH; CDR2 reads LQKENI. V lost 3 bases to trimming and J lost 3 bases, with 11 bases between them. The CDR3 DNA reads as TGTGCCAGCTCACCCGGCGGGCAGGACACTGAAGCTTTCTTT. It translates to CASSPGGQDTEAFF.

This sequence joins TRBV7-3 and TRBJ2-2; a weak D match, TRBD2 (6 bases). The CDR3 has 16 residues. Germline CDR1 is SGHTA and CDR2 is FQGTGA. The V gene lost 6 bases and the J gene lost 5 bases, with 19 bases spanning the gap. The CDR3 coding sequence is TGTGCCAGCAGATATAACGGAGGGGTGATAACCGGGGAGCTGTTTTTT. It translates to CASRYNGGVITGELFF. Looking up the rest from reference TRBV7-3 and TRBJ2-2 gives the full variable domain: GAGVSQTPSNKVTEKGKYVELRCDPISGHTALYWYRQSLGQGPEFLIYFQGTGAADDSGLPNDRFFAVRPEGSVSTLKIQRTERGDSAVYLCASRYNGGVITGELFFGEGSRLTVL.

V usage is TRBV4-1 and J usage is TRBJ2-1; possibly TRBD1 for D (6 bases). This CDR3 is built from 15 residues. V was clipped by 1 base and J by 4 bases, with 11 bases between them. The V gene's germline CDR1 is MGHRA and CDR2 YSYEKL. This CDR3 is CASSQVSGQYNEQFF. Written as DNA, the CDR3 is TGCGCCAGCAGCCAAGTCTCCGGACAGTACAATGAGCAGTTCTTC.

This chain joins TRBV18 and TRBJ1-2; 9 nucleotides align to TRBD1. Per germline, CDR1 KGHSH and CDR2 LQKENI. The CDR3 has 16 amino acids. After removal of 3 bases from V and 6 bases from J, the junction contained 11 bases not matched to a gene. The CDR3 nucleotides are TGTGCCAGCTCACCGGGTACGGGACAGGGACGGGATGGCTACACCTTC. This translates into CASSPGTGQGRDGYTF.

The chain uses TRBV2 and TRBJ2-3; TRBD2 matches 9 bases. CDR1 and CDR2 from the germline V gene are SNHLY and FYNNEI. Unmatched junction bases numbered 6, after V lost 3 bases and J lost 8 bases. This CDR3 region has 14 residues. The CDR3 is CASSEAGGPGTQYF. Written as DNA, the CDR3 is TGTGCCAGCAGTGAGGCGGGGGGGCCAGGTACGCAGTATTTT. The full variable domain, its missing parts supplied by reference TRBV2 and TRBJ2-3, is EPEVTQTPSHQVTQMGQEVILRCVPISNHLYFYWYRQILGQKVEFLVSFYNNEISEKSEIFDDQFSVERPDGSNFTLKIRSTKLEDSAMYFCASSEAGGPGTQYFGPGTRLTVL.

The V and J genes are TRBV3-1 (or the pseudogene TRBV3-2) and TRBJ2-5; D perhaps matches TRBD2 (6 bases). The CDR3 loop spans 14 amino acids. Germline V lookup: CDR1 LGHDT, CDR2 YNNKEL (reference sequence). V was pared by 2 bases and J by 5 bases, with 12 bases between. The CDR3 loop is CASSQRLVEETQYF. CDR3 coding DNA: TGTGCCAGCAGCCAAAGACTAGTGGAGGAGACCCAGTACTTC.